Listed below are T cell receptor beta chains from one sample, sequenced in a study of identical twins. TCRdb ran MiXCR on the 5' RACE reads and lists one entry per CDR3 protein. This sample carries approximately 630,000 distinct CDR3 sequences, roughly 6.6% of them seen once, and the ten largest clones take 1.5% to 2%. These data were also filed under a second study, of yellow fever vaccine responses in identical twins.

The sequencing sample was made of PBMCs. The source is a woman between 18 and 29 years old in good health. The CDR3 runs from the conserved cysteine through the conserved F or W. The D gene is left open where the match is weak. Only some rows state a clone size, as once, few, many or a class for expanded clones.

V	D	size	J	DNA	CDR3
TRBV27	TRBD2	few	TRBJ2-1	TGTGCCAGCAGTTCCCTAGCGGGAGGGCCGAGATACAATGAGCAGTTCTTC	CASSSLAGGPRYNEQFF
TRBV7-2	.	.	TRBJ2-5	TGTGCCAGCAGCCAGGACCGCCCCAGCCAAGAGACCCAGTACTTC	CASSQDRPSQETQYF
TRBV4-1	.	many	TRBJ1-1	TGCGCCAGCAGCCGAGGCCCCGCTGGCGACACTGAAGCTTTCTTT	CASSRGPAGDTEAFF
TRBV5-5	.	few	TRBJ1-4	TGTGCCAGCAGCTTCACCCCGGGTGAAAAACTGTTTTTT	CASSFTPGEKLFF
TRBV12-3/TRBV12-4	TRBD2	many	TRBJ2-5	TGTGCCAGCAGTCAACGGGGGGTGATGGAAGAGACCCAGTACTTC	CASSQRGVMEETQYF
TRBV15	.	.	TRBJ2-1	TGTGCCACCAGCAGAGTGCTAGCTCCCTACAATGAGCAGTTCTTC	CATSRVLAPYNEQFF
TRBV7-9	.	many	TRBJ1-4	TGTGCCAGCAGCTTAACCCCCCAGGCCCCGAGGCATGAAAAACTGTTTTTT	CASSLTPQAPRHEKLFF
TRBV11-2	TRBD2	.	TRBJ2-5	TGTGCCAGCAGGGTTAGCGGGGGGGGTCGGGAGACCCAGTACTTC	CASRVSGGGRETQYF
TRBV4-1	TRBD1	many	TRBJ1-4	TGCGCCAGCAGCCAAGATGGGACAGGGGGTGAAAAACTGTTTTTT	CASSQDGTGGEKLFF
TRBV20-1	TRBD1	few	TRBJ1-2	TGCAGTGCTAGAGCTGGGACAGGGTTTGGTTCTGGCTACACCTTC	CSARAGTGFGSGYTF
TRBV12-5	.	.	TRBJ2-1	TGTGCTAGTGGTTTGAGGGATGAGCAGTTCTTC	CASGLRDEQFF
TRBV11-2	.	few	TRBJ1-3	TGTGCCAGCAGCTTAGAACCCGGGACCTTCCCGGGAAACACCATATATTTT	CASSLEPGTFPGNTIYF
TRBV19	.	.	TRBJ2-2	TGTGCCAGTAGGATAGGTCCCGGGGGCGGAAGAGACACCGGGGAGCTGTTTTTT	CASRIGPGGGRDTGELFF
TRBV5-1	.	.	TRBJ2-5	TGCGCCAGCAGCTTGGGCGGGGCGAATCAAGAGACCCAGTACTTC	CASSLGGANQETQYF
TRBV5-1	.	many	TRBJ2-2	TGCGCCAGCAACAACGGGGGAGCCAACACCGGGGAGCTGTTTTTT	CASNNGGANTGELFF
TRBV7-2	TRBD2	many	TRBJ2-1	TGTGCCAGCAGCTCTCTAGCGGACTCCTACAATGAGCAGTTCTTC	CASSSLADSYNEQFF
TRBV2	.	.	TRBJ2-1	TGTGCCAGCAGTGAACAAGCAATCATGGGGCAGTTCTTC	CASSEQAIMGQFF
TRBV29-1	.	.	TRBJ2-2	TGCAGCGCCGATCGGGTGAGGTCCGGGGAGCTGTTTTTT	CSADRVRSGELFF
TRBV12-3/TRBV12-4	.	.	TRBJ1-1	TGTGCCAGCAGTTTAGGGGACGTCAACACTGAAGCTTTCTTT	CASSLGDVNTEAFF
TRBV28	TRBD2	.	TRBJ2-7	TGTGCCAGCAGCCGGGGACTAGCGGGAGGTAGGACCGTTTACGAGCAGTACTTC	CASSRGLAGGRTVYEQYF
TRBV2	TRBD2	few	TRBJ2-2	TGTGCCAGCAGCGCCCGGACTAGCGGGACCGGGGAGCTGTTTTTT	CASSARTSGTGELFF
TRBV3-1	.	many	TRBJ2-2	TGTGCCAGCAGCCAAGTCATGGCGCTAGGCGGGGAGCTGTTTTTT	CASSQVMALGGELFF
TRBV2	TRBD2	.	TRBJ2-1	TGTGCCAGCCCTGCTAGCGGGATGGCAAGCGAGCAGTTCTTC	CASPASGMASEQFF
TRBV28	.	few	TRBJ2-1	TGTGCCAGCAGTTTGGTGGGGAGGGGGACGTACAATGAGCAGTTCTTC	CASSLVGRGTYNEQFF
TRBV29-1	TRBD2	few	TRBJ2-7	TGCAGCGTTGGGGCGGGAGGACCCTACGAGCAGTACTTC	CSVGAGGPYEQYF
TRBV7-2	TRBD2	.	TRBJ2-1	TGTGCCAGCAGCCTACCCAGACTAGCGTATTACAATGAGCAGTTCTTC	CASSLPRLAYYNEQFF